These 4 T cell receptor beta chains were all obtained from the same sample, sequenced in a study of tumor-infiltrating lymphocytes in primary liver carcinoma. A constant-region primer primed TCR beta cDNA synthesis from about 550 ng of total RNA. Three nested multiplex PCR rounds of slightly modified ARM-PCR generated TCR beta libraries. PCR rounds one and two used TRBV1-TRBV30 forward primers with a C-beta reverse primer for approximately 10 cycles each. TCRdb fed the multiplex PCR reads into MiXCR, producing one record per CDR3 protein. The repertoire includes 100,000 to 150,000 distinct CDR3 sequences, about 68% of them detected once, and roughly 9% sits in the top ten. Taking about 20-31 mg of unsorted bulk tissue, the authors co-extracted RNA and DNA. The specimen was liver tumor tissue from sampling region 1. Regarding subset: tumor region T1, superior pole. Receptor source: a woman aged 55-69 years with primary liver carcinoma and hepatitis B virus infection.

To note about this clonotype: Possible read error: a much larger clone is one base away. This chain links TRBV30 with TRBJ1-1; a possible D gene is TRBD1 (5 bases). CDR1 GTSNPN and CDR2 SVGIG come from the germline V gene (reference sequence). The CDR3 loop spans 11 amino acids. Between the trimmed V and J ends, which lost 0 bases and 11 bases, there was a span of 10 bases. In DNA form, the CDR3 reads TGTGCCTGGAGTGTGGGGGACGAGGCTTTCTTT. As protein: CAWSVGDEAFF.

This clonotype was found many times. The CDR3 DNA reads as TGCAGCGTTGGAACCGGGACAGGGGGTTTTAATGAGCAGTTCTTC. It is translated as CSVGTGTGGFNEQFF. The chain combines TRBV29-1 with TRBJ2-1; 11 nucleotides match TRBD1. V dropped 4 bases and J dropped 7; count of bases not matched to a gene: 9. Germline V lookup: CDR1 SQVTM, CDR2 ANQGSEA. The CDR3 contains 15 residues.

Of note for this clonotype: At one end, the junction sequence differs from germline, possibly due to a read error. The chain joins TRBV11-2 to TRBJ1-1, with D tentatively TRBD1 (5 bases). The CDR3 length is 16 residues. The germline V gene encodes CDR1 SGHAT and CDR2 FQNNGV. The CDR3 region has the DNA TGTGCCAGCAGCTTAGTAGGGGTTAGTTGGGTCACTGAAGCTGTCTTT. This gives the protein CASSLVGVSWVTEAVF.

In the case of this clonotype: A clone one base away is much larger, so this may be a read error. The chain combines TRBV29-1 with TRBJ2-7, with 9 bases that match TRBD1. The V segment lost 5 bases and the J segment 10 bases; nucleotides outside the gene matches: 9. This CDR3 comprises 12 residues. Per the germline V gene, CDR1 is SQVTM and CDR2 is ANQGSEA. The CDR3 nucleotides read TGCAGCGTTAGACAGGGGGACGGCGATCAGTACTTC. Protein sequence: CSVRQGDGDQYF.